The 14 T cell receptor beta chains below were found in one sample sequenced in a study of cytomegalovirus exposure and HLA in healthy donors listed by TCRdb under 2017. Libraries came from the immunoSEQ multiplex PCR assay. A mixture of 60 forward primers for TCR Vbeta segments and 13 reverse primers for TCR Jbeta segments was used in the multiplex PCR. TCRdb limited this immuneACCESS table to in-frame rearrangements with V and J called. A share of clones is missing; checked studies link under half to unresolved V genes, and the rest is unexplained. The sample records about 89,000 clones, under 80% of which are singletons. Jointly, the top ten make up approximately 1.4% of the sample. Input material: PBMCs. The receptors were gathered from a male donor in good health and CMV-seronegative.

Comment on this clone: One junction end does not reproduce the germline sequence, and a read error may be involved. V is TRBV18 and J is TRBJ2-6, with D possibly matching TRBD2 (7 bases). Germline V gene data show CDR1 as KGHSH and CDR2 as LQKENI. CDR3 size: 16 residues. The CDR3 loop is CASSWAGANRANGLTF. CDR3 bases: TGTGCCAGCTCATGGGCGGGGGCTAATCGGGCCAACGGCCTGACTTTC.

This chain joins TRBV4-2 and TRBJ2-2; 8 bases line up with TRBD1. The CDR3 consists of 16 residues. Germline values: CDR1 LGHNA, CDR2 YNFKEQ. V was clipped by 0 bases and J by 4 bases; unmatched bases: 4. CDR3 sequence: CASSQELGQGTGELFF. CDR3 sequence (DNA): TGTGCCAGCAGCCAAGAACTCGGACAGGGCACCGGGGAGCTGTTTTTT.

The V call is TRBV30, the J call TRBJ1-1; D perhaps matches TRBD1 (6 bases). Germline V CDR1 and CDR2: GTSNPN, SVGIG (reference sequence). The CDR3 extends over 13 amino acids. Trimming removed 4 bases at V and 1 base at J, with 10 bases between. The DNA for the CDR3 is TGTGCCTGGACCCTGACAGGGAACACTGAAGCTTTCTTT. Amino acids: CAWTLTGNTEAFF.

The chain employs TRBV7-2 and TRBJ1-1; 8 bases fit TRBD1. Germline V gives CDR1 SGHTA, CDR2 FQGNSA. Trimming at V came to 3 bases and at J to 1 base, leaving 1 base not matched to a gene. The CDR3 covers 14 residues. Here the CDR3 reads CASSLQGANTEAFF. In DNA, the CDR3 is TGTGCCAGCAGCTTGCAGGGGGCGAACACTGAAGCTTTCTTT.

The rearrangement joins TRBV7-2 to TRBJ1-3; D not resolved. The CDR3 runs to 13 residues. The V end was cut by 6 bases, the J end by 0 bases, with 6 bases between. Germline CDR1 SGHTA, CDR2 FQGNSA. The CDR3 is CASRGSSGNTIYF. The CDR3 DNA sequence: TGTGCCAGCAGGGGGAGCTCTGGAAACACCATATATTTT.

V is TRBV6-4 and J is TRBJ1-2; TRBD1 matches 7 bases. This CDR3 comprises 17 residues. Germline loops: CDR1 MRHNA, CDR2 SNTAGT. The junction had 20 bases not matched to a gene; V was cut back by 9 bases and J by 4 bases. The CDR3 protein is CARAGLKKQGKFYGYTF. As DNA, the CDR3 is TGTGCCAGGGCAGGTTTAAAAAAACAGGGGAAATTCTATGGCTACACCTTC.

The CDR3 reads CASSQGPGSYSPLHF. The CDR3, as DNA: TGCGCCAGCAGCCAAGGACCGGGAAGCTATTCACCCCTCCACTTT. The gene calls are TRBV4-3 and TRBJ1-6, with no clear D. V was cut by 1 base and J by 8 bases, with 12 bases left in between. The CDR3 has 15 amino acids. Germline values: CDR1 LGHNA, CDR2 YSLEER.

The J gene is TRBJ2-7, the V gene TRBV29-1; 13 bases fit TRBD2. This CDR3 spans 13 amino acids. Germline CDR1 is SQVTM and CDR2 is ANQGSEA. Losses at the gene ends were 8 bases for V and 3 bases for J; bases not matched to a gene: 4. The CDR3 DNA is TGCAGCACATGGACTAGCGGGAGCTACGAGCAGTACTTC. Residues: CSTWTSGSYEQYF.

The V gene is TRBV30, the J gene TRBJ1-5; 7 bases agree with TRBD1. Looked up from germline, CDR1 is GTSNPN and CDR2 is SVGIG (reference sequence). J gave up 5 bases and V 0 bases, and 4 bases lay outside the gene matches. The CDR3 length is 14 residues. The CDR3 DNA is TGTGCCTGGAGTGTACGAGGGGGCTATCAGCCCCAGCATTTT. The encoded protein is CAWSVRGGYQPQHF. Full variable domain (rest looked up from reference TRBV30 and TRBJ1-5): SQTIHQWPATLVQPVGSPLSLECTVEGTSNPNLYWYRQAAGRGLQLLFYSVGIGQISSEVPQNLSASRPQDRQFILSSKKLLLSDSGFYLCAWSVRGGYQPQHFGDGTRLSIL.

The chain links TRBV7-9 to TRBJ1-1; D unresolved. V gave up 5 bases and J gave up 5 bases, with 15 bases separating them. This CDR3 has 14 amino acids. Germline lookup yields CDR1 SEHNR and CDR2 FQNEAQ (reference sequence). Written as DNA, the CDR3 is TGTGCCAGCAGCCTTATGGAGGTTCATACTGAAGCTTTCTTT. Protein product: CASSLMEVHTEAFF.

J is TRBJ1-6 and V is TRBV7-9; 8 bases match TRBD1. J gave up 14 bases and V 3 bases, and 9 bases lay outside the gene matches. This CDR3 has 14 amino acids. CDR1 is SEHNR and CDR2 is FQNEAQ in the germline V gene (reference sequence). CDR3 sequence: CASSFYTGGETLHF. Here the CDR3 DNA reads TGTGCCAGCAGCTTTTACACAGGGGGAGAGACCCTCCACTTT.

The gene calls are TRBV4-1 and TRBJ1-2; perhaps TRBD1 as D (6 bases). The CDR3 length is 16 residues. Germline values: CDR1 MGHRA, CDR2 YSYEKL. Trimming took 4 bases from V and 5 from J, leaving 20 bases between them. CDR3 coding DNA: TGCGCCAGCAGCCCCCCCCCAGGGGAGTCCTTTTATGGCTACACCTTC. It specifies CASSPPPGESFYGYTF.

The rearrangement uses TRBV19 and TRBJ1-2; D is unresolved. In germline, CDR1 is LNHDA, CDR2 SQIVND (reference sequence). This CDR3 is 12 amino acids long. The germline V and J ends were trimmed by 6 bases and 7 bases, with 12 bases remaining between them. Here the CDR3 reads CASSPLGAGYTF. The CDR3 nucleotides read TGTGCCAGTAGCCCCCTCGGAGCTGGCTACACCTTC.

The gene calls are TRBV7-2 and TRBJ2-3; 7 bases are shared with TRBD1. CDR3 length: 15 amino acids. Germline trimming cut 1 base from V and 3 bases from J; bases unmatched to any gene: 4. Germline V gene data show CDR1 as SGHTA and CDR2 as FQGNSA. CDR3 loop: CASSLGQGYTDTQYF. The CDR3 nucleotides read TGTGCCAGCAGCTTAGGACAGGGATATACAGATACGCAGTATTTT.